The 22 T cell receptor beta chains below were found in one sample sequenced in a study of identical twins. Each CDR3 protein gets one entry after TCRdb re-called the 5' RACE reads with MiXCR. The sample includes just under 550,000 distinct CDR3 sequences, roughly 15% of them seen just once. The same data also contributed to another study, on yellow fever vaccine responses in identical twins.

The sequenced material came from CD4+ T cells sorted from blood. Receptor source: a woman between 18 and 29 years old in good health.

V and J are TRBV20-1 and TRBJ2-7; D uncertain. The V end was cut by 3 bases, the J end by 4 bases, with 13 bases between. Looked up from germline, CDR1 is DFQATT and CDR2 is SNEGSKA (reference sequence). The CDR3 covers 13 residues. The CDR3 is CSASLPATYEQYF. The CDR3 DNA follows: TGCAGTGCTAGTTTGCCAGCTACGTACGAGCAGTACTTC.

This clonotype was observed a few times. The rearrangement joins TRBV9 to TRBJ2-3, with D maybe TRBD2 (6 bases). This CDR3 has 16 residues. The V gene's germline CDR1 is SGDLS and CDR2 YYNGEE. Trimming pared 0 bases from V and 0 bases from J, leaving 11 bases between. The CDR3 DNA sequence: TGTGCCAGCAGCGTAGTAGCGGCAACTAGCACAGATACGCAGTATTTT. This encodes CASSVVAATSTDTQYF.

The table lists this clonotype with a few counts. The chain joins TRBV5-1 to TRBJ2-2; D is unresolved. V lost 6 bases and J 4 bases, leaving 16 bases between the germline ends. Germline lookup yields CDR1 SGHRS and CDR2 YFSETQ. The length of the CDR3 is 15 residues. The CDR3 DNA follows: TGCGCCAGCACTCCGGGTCGGTCAAGCACCGGGGAGCTGTTTTTT. Its protein product is CASTPGRSSTGELFF.

The J gene is TRBJ1-1, the V gene TRBV20-1; weak D call: TRBD1 (5 bases). This CDR3 is built from 14 residues. V lost 1 base and J 6 bases, leaving 15 bases between the germline ends. CDR1 and CDR2 (germline): DFQATT, SNEGSKA (reference sequence). The CDR3 protein is CSARAGTVVAEAFF. CDR3 sequence (DNA): TGCAGTGCTAGAGCCGGGACGGTCGTGGCTGAAGCTTTCTTT.

The V gene is TRBV6-5, the J gene TRBJ1-1; D ambiguous. V was clipped by 1 base and J by 1 base, with 13 bases between them. The CDR3 consists of 16 residues. The V gene's germline CDR1 is MNHEY and CDR2 SVGAGI. This CDR3 reads CASSYWGVQQNTEAFF. DNA for the CDR3: TGTGCCAGCAGTTACTGGGGTGTACAGCAGAACACTGAAGCTTTCTTT.

This sequence joins TRBV6-1 and TRBJ2-3; 7 bases are shared with TRBD2. V lost 7 bases, J lost 6 bases, and 13 bases stayed unmatched. The CDR3 is 15 residues long. Germline values: CDR1 MNHNS, CDR2 SASEGT. The CDR3 DNA sequence: TGTGCCAGCAAAAAGGGAGGGAGTCGTCTCGATACGCAGTATTTT. Residues: CASKKGGSRLDTQYF.

V and J are TRBV28 and TRBJ2-2; D may be TRBD2 (5 bases). Per germline, CDR1 MDHEN and CDR2 SYDVKM. CDR3 length: 13 residues. The V end lost 7 bases, the J end lost 7 bases, and 13 bases lay between the germline ends. CDR3 in amino acids: CASIVFAGGELFF. CDR3 coding DNA: TGTGCCAGCATCGTATTCGCGGGCGGGGAGCTGTTTTTT.

The chain employs TRBV27 and TRBJ2-1, with D perhaps matching TRBD1 or TRBD2 (6 bases each). The CDR3 consists of 16 residues. Germline V CDR1 and CDR2: MNHEY, SMNVEV (reference sequence). Trimming took 4 bases from V and 0 from J, leaving 13 bases between them. CDR3 coding DNA: TGTGCCAGCAGTTCCGGGGGCCCTGACTCCTACAATGAGCAGTTCTTC. Translation: CASSSGGPDSYNEQFF.

The chain is built from TRBV6-2 or TRBV6-3 and TRBJ1-1; a weak D match, TRBD1 (6 bases). The CDR3 sequence is 13 residues long. Germline CDR1 and CDR2: MNHEY and SVGEGT. The V and J ends lost 6 bases and 10 bases respectively, with 18 bases between them. The CDR3 sequence is CASSSSVVGGAFF. CDR3 sequence (DNA): TGTGCCAGCAGCTCTTCGGTTGTAGGGGGAGCTTTCTTT.

The chain links TRBV15 to TRBJ1-5; the D is unclear. The V end was cut by 1 base, the J end by 0 bases, with 7 bases between. Germline V gene lookup returns CDR1 LNHNV and CDR2 YYDKDF (reference sequence). CDR3 length: 15 amino acids. The CDR3 spells CATSRVTNSNQPQHF. The CDR3 DNA follows: TGTGCCACCAGCAGAGTTACTAATAGCAATCAGCCCCAGCATTTT. Based on the CDR3 plus reference TRBV15 and TRBJ1-5, the full variable domain is DAMVIQNPRYQVTQFGKPVTLSCSQTLNHNVMYWYQQKSSQAPKLLFHYYDKDFNNEADTPDNFQSRRPNTSFCFLDIRSPGLGDTAMYLCATSRVTNSNQPQHFGDGTRLSIL.

This sequence joins TRBV29-1 and TRBJ2-1; either TRBD1 or TRBD2 may fit D (5 bases each). Germline V lookup: CDR1 SQVTM, CDR2 ANQGSEA. The CDR3 is made up of 13 amino acids. The V gene lost 7 bases and the J gene lost 2 bases, with 12 bases spanning the gap. CDR3 sequence: CSGGRGAYNEQFF. The CDR3 DNA reads as TGCAGCGGTGGTCGGGGCGCCTACAATGAGCAGTTCTTC.

This clonotype was observed a few times. This chain connects TRBV5-1 to TRBJ2-1; 10 bases are a match to TRBD2. CDR3 length equals 14 residues. V was pared by 4 bases and J by 4 bases, with 2 bases of the junction left unmatched. Per germline, CDR1 SGHRS and CDR2 YFSETQ. The CDR3 coding sequence is TGCGCCAGCAGCACACTAGCGGGGTACAATGAGCAGTTCTTC. It encodes CASSTLAGYNEQFF.

This clonotype was counted a few times. This sequence joins TRBV6-1 and TRBJ2-1, with 10 bases aligning to TRBD2. CDR1 is MNHNS and CDR2 is SASEGT in the germline V gene. This CDR3 spans 16 amino acids. V lost 6 bases and J lost 4; bases outside the gene matches: 9. CDR3 sequence reads: CASSRGVAGGYNEQFF. Written as DNA, the CDR3 is TGTGCCAGCAGCCGTGGGGTAGCGGGAGGATACAATGAGCAGTTCTTC.

This clonotype was recorded at least ten times. The V and J genes are TRBV7-3 and TRBJ1-2, with unresolved D. V lost 0 bases and J 3 bases, leaving 8 bases between the germline ends. The CDR3 covers 14 residues. Germline V CDR1 and CDR2: SGHTA, FQGTGA. The CDR3, as DNA: TGTGCCAGCAGCTTAACAGGTCCAGACTATGGCTACACCTTC. Its translation is CASSLTGPDYGYTF.

As DNA, the CDR3 is TGTGCCAGCAGCTTAGACTATGCAGCCTCTGGGGCCAACGTCCTGACTTTC. It specifies CASSLDYAASGANVLTF. The genes are TRBV11-2 and TRBJ2-6; D gene ambiguous. The germline V and J ends were trimmed by 0 bases and 0 bases, with 9 bases remaining between them. Germline V gene lookup returns CDR1 SGHAT and CDR2 FQNNGV. This CDR3 comprises 17 residues.

This clonotype was seen only a few times. The chain uses TRBV5-5 and TRBJ2-3; possibly TRBD1 or TRBD2 for D (6 bases each). Trimming removed 3 bases from V and 1 base from J, with 15 bases in between. Germline lookup yields CDR1 SGHKS and CDR2 YYEKEE (reference sequence). The CDR3 runs 16 residues. This CDR3 is CASSWGAGQRTDTQYF. The DNA for the CDR3 is TGTGCCAGCAGCTGGGGGGCGGGCCAGCGCACAGATACGCAGTATTTT.

This clonotype was seen more than once but under ten times. The chain recombines TRBV2 with TRBJ2-1, with D possibly matching TRBD1 (6 bases). This CDR3 has 14 amino acids. Looked up from germline, CDR1 is SNHLY and CDR2 is FYNNEI. V lost 1 base to trimming and J lost 8 bases, with 12 bases between them. The CDR3 region is CASSEGVGGDEQFF. DNA for the CDR3: TGTGCCAGCAGTGAAGGGGTTGGGGGCGATGAGCAGTTCTTC.

V is TRBV6-1 and J is TRBJ2-7; 8 bases are shared with TRBD2. Germline V gene sequence: CDR1 MNHNS, CDR2 SASEGT. The CDR3 spans 13 residues. The trim removed 6 bases at V and 6 bases at J, leaving 7 bases unmatched. The CDR3 loop reads CASRPGLGFEQYF. CDR3 coding DNA: TGTGCCAGCAGACCGGGACTAGGTTTCGAGCAGTACTTC.

This clonotype showed up just a few times. V is TRBV7-8 and J is TRBJ2-2; the D gene is possibly TRBD1 (6 bases). Germline loops: CDR1 SGHVS, CDR2 FQNEAQ. With 3 bases removed from V and 5 bases from J, the gap between germline ends came to 13 bases. The CDR3 loop spans 15 amino acids. The CDR3 sequence is CASSFFRGSTGELFF. The CDR3 bases are TGTGCCAGCAGCTTCTTCAGGGGCAGTACCGGGGAGCTGTTTTTT.

The V gene is TRBV6-6, the J gene TRBJ1-2; D possibly corresponds to TRBD1 (5 bases). Germline assignment: CDR1 MNHNY and CDR2 SVGAGI (reference sequence). The CDR3 has 13 amino acids. Trimming took off 2 bases at V and 8 bases at J, with 12 bases between the two ends. CDR3 loop: CASSYEGAGGYTF. CDR3 nucleotides: TGTGCCAGCAGTTACGAAGGGGCTGGAGGCTACACCTTC.

This clonotype was observed a few times. The CDR3 here is CASSPRWGLAGEARTDTQYF. CDR3 DNA: TGCGCCAGCAGCCCCCGCTGGGGACTAGCGGGAGAAGCTCGCACAGATACGCAGTATTTT. The chain carries TRBV5-1 and TRBJ2-3; 14 positions match TRBD2. The V and J ends lost 4 bases and 1 base, in that order; junction bases with no gene match: 14. Germline V gives CDR1 SGHRS, CDR2 YFSETQ. The length of the CDR3 is 20 residues. Supplemented by reference TRBV5-1 and TRBJ2-3, the full variable domain reads KAGVTQTPRYLIKTRGQQVTLSCSPISGHRSVSWYQQTPGQGLQFLFEYFSETQRNKGNFPGRFSGRQFSNSRSEMNVSTLELGDSALYLCASSPRWGLAGEARTDTQYFGPGTRLTVL.

This clonotype appeared many times. The chain joins TRBV5-1 to TRBJ2-2; 8 bases map to TRBD2. The CDR3 totals 15 residues. Trimming took 4 bases from V and 3 from J; bases not matched to a gene: 5. Germline V gene sequence: CDR1 SGHRS, CDR2 YFSETQ. The CDR3 nucleotides are TGCGCCAGCAGCGACACTAGCGGCTACACCGGGGAGCTGTTTTTT. As protein: CASSDTSGYTGELFF. The variable domain in full, with the rest retrieved from reference TRBV5-1 and TRBJ2-2, is KAGVTQTPRYLIKTRGQQVTLSCSPISGHRSVSWYQQTPGQGLQFLFEYFSETQRNKGNFPGRFSGRQFSNSRSEMNVSTLELGDSALYLCASSDTSGYTGELFFGEGSRLTVL.